This TCR beta chain was sequenced during a study of a mutant IDH1 vaccine in newly diagnosed glioma (dated by TCRdb to the early 2020s). At the level of the whole study: Vaccination started 4-6 weeks after radiotherapy alone, or was given together with temozolomide cycles in the groups whose treatment included chemotherapy. Of the approximately 35 treated patients, around 62% were male and approximately 38% were female, and a mean age of around 40 years was recorded. Before enrollment, patients had received standard therapy of radiotherapy alone, temozolomide alone, or radiochemotherapy with temozolomide; most received the combination. Visit V12 was the week-35 safety follow-up and visit V13 was the week-47 end of study. Peripheral blood samples were drawn at six visits, namely V03 (baseline), V05, V07, V10, V12 and V13. Longitudinal TCRB deep sequencing was done for 25 treated patients, wherever samples were available for exploratory analyses.

CDR1 LNHDA and CDR2 SQIVND are derived from the germline V gene (reference sequence). The junction shows trimming of 5 bases on V and 5 bases on J, and the gene matches do not reach 4 bases of it. The CDR3 starts with the cysteine, ends with the phenylalanine, and has 14 residues. This entry keeps only the CDR3 DNA: 42 bases, framed from base 1. The time point label on this specimen signifies: week 47, end of study. Each vaccine dose was 300 ug of a 20-mer mutant IDH1 peptide in Montanide, given subcutaneously with topical imiquimod. Patients received eight vaccinations in weeks 1, 3, 5, 7, 11, 15, 19 and 23, corresponding to visits V03 through V10. Donors had newly diagnosed WHO grade 3 or 4 IDH1-mutant astrocytomas with loss of nuclear ATRX. The samples were drawn from NOA16, a multicentre, single-arm, open-label phase I trial in Germany that tested a mutant IDH1 peptide vaccine in humans for the first time. Genomic DNA for TCRB sequencing was extracted from EDTA blood using the DNeasy Blood and Tissue Kit.

Library prep was done by the immunoSEQ multiplex PCR assay. The hsTCRB Kit was used according to the manufacturer's protocol to amplify rearranged TCR beta chain sequences. An Illumina MiSeq was used to sequence the TCRB libraries. On the authors' methods: The kit vendor's proprietary platform handled demultiplexing, trimming and gene mapping. Held by TCRdb, this immuneACCESS table contains in-frame sequences only and omits some clones. Under half of the omission traces to an unresolved V gene where checked; the cause of the rest is unknown. V and J calls and clone size are copied from that table; D and trimming were computed from the DNA. In this sample the table shows some 60,000 clones, 80% to 85% of which occur a single time. About 4% of the sample is in the top ten clones. General findings and caveats noted by the study authors: It was noted by the authors that analyses of patient blood samples could not be reproduced owing to sample limitations. Vaccine-induced immune responses across multiple MHC alleles were detected in 80% to 95% of patients. Pseudoprogression seemed to be unrelated to changes in the top peripheral T cell clonotypes found by TCRB sequencing. Availability determined which PBMC samples were chosen for TCRB deep sequencing.

A remark on this clone: The antigen this receptor binds is unknown. Per-nucleotide qualities are absent, and no much larger clonotype sits a single base away.

The sequence is built from TRBV19 and TRBJ2-1; 9 junctional bases match TRBD1. The sequencing used PBMCs, collected from a glioma patient whose treatment included an IDH1 peptide vaccine. This sequence was found in a man aged 30 to 45 with glioma. The nucleotide sequence is given as TGTGCCAGTAGTCAGGGACAGGGAAACAATGAGCAGTTCTTC. Its translation reads: CASSQGQGNNEQFF.